The 7 T cell receptor beta chains given below trace back to one sample, sequenced in a study of T cells after yellow fever vaccination. One entry per CDR3 protein, called by TCRdb with MiXCR from the 5' RACE reads. The sample contains some 350,000 distinct CDR3 sequences, over 4% of which appear only once. This specimen was PBMCs, taken 5 days after the yellow fever booster vaccination. These receptors all come from a man aged 18 to 29 who received the YFV17D yellow fever vaccine.

This clonotype was observed a few times. The J gene is TRBJ2-5, the V gene TRBV3-1; 9 positions match TRBD2. CDR1 and CDR2 from the germline V gene are LGHDT and YNNKEL (reference sequence). Germline trimming cut 4 bases from V and 3 bases from J; bases unmatched to any gene: 9. There are 16 residues in the CDR3. The CDR3 DNA sequence: TGTGCCAGCAGCCGCACGGGGGTAGCGGGGGAAGAGACCCAGTACTTC. It yields the protein CASSRTGVAGEETQYF.

The rearrangement links TRBV27 to TRBJ1-1; 8 positions match TRBD1. The CDR3 runs to 15 residues. The germline V gene encodes CDR1 MNHEY and CDR2 SMNVEV (reference sequence). Trimming removed 4 bases from V and 4 bases from J; junction bases left unmatched: 8. CDR3 nucleotides: TGTGCCAGCAGTTACCAGGGGGCGCCGGCCACTGAAGCTTTCTTT. This encodes CASSYQGAPATEAFF.

The CDR3, as DNA: TGTGCCAGCTCAGACAGGGGGCCCACAGATACGCAGTATTTT. Translation gives CASSDRGPTDTQYF. This chain connects TRBV18 to TRBJ2-3; 10 positions agree with TRBD1. Losses at the gene ends were 5 bases for V and 2 bases for J; bases not matched to a gene: 1. Germline V CDR1 and CDR2: KGHSH, LQKENI. The CDR3 totals 14 residues.

This clonotype was observed a few times. This chain joins TRBV24-1 and TRBJ2-6; 8 positions match TRBD1. The CDR3 extends over 16 amino acids. Germline lookup yields CDR1 KGHDR and CDR2 SFDVKD. The J segment lost 0 bases and the V segment lost 10 bases, leaving 7 bases of the junction unmatched. The CDR3 region is CATPDRVSSGANVLTF. CDR3 sequence (DNA): TGTGCCACTCCGGACAGGGTGAGCTCTGGGGCCAACGTCCTGACTTTC.

The chain uses TRBV20-1 and TRBJ2-3, with TRBD2 matching 7 bases. The V gene's germline CDR1 is DFQATT and CDR2 SNEGSKA (reference sequence). Losses at the gene ends were 0 bases for V and 5 bases for J; bases not matched to a gene: 5. This CDR3 spans 14 amino acids. The CDR3 spells CSARDWPGGDTQYF. The CDR3 bases are TGCAGTGCTAGAGATTGGCCGGGGGGAGATACGCAGTATTTT.

The chain employs TRBV7-2 and TRBJ1-1, with a weak D call TRBD1 (5 bases). V lost 4 bases and J 8 bases, leaving 14 bases between the germline ends. Germline V lookup: CDR1 SGHTA, CDR2 FQGNSA. This CDR3 region has 13 residues. The CDR3 loop is CASSYLLRGEAFF. CDR3 DNA: TGTGCCAGCAGCTACCTTCTTAGGGGCGAAGCTTTCTTT.

The sample holds a few counts of this clonotype. An end of the junction differs from the germline gene, which may be a read error. This rearrangement joins TRBV20-1 to TRBJ2-4; 10 nucleotides line up with TRBD2. The CDR3 runs 16 residues. Germline V gene data show CDR1 as DFQATT and CDR2 as SNEGSKA (reference sequence). The CDR3 DNA reads TGCAGTGCTAGAGCCCGCAGCGGGGGGGCCACAAACATTCAGTACTTC. Its translation is CSARARSGGATNIQYF.